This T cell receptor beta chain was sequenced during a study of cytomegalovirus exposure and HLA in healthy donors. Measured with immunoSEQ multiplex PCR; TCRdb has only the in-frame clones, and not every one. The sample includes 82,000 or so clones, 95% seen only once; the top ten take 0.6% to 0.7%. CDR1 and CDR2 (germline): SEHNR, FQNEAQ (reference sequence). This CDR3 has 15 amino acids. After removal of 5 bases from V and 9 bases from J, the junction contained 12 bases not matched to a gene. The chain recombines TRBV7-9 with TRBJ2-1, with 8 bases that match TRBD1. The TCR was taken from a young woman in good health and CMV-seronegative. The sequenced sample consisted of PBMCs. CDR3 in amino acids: CASSQEAPGGGEQFF. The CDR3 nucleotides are TGTGCCAGCAGCCAAGAGGCTCCAGGGGGCGGTGAGCAGTTCTTC. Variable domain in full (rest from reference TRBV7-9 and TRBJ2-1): DTGVSQNPRHKITKRGQNVTFRCDPISEHNRLYWYRQTLGQGPEFLTYFQNEAQLEKSRLLSDRFSAERPKGSFSTLEIQRTEQGDSAMYLCASSQEAPGGGEQFFGPGTRLTVL.